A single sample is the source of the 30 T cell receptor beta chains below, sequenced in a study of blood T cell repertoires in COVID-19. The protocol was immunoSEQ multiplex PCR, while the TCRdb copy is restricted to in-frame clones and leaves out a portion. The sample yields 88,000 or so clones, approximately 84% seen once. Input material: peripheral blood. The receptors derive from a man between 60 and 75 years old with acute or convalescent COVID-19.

CDR3 amino acids: CASSLSPRYGYTF. CDR3 nucleotides: TGCGCCAGCAGCTTGTCCCCCAGGTATGGCTACACCTTC. V gene TRBV5-1 combines with J gene TRBJ1-2, with no clear D. The CDR3 has 13 amino acids. Germline-derived CDR1 and CDR2 are SGHRS and YFSETQ. V was shortened by 1 base and J by 5 bases, with 9 bases between the two germline ends.

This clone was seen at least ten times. CDR3 sequence: CASNQGSTGELFF. For the CDR3, the DNA is TGTGCCAGCAACCAGGGATCCACCGGGGAGCTGTTTTTT. V and J are TRBV27 and TRBJ2-2, with D perhaps matching TRBD1 (5 bases). The CDR3 is 13 amino acids. CDR1 is MNHEY and CDR2 is SMNVEV in the germline V gene (reference sequence). The V end was cut by 7 bases, the J end by 4 bases, with 10 bases between.

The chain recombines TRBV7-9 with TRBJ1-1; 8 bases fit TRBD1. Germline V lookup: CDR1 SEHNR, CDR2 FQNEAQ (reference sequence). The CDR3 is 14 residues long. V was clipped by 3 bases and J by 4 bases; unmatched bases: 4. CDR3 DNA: TGTGCCAGCAGCTTGGACAGGGCTACCACTGAAGCTTTCTTT. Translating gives CASSLDRATTEAFF.

The CDR3 spells CASSYGGGWDNEQFF. The CDR3 bases are TGTGCCAGCAGTTACGGGGGAGGTTGGGACAATGAGCAGTTCTTC. The chain combines TRBV6-6 with TRBJ2-1; TRBD2 is a possible D gene (6 bases). Germline CDR1 MNHNY, CDR2 SVGAGI (reference sequence). The CDR3 is 15 residues long. The germline V and J ends were trimmed by 2 bases and 5 bases, with 13 bases remaining between them.

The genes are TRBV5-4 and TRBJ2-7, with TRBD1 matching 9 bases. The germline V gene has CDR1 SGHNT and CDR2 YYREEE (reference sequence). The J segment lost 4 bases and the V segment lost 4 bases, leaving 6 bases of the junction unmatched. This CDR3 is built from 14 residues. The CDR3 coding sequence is TGTGCCAGCAGCCGAGGACAGGGGCAGTACGAGCAGTACTTC. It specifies CASSRGQGQYEQYF. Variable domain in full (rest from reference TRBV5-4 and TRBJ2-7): ETGVTQSPTHLIKTRGQQVTLRCSSQSGHNTVSWYQQALGQGPQFIFQYYREEENGRGNFPPRFSGLQFPNYSSELNVNALELDDSALYLCASSRGQGQYEQYFGPGTRLTVT.

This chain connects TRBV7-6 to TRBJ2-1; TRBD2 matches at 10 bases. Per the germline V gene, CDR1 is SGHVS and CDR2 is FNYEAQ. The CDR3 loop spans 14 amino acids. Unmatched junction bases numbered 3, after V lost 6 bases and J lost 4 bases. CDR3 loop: CASSRSGGYNEQFF. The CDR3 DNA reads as TGTGCCAGCAGTCGTAGCGGGGGGTACAATGAGCAGTTCTTC. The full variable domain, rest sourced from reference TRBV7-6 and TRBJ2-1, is GAGVSQSPRYKVTKRGQDVALRCDPISGHVSLYWYRQALGQGPEFLTYFNYEAQQDKSGLPNDRFSAERPEGSISTLTIQRTEQRDSAMYRCASSRSGGYNEQFFGPGTRLTVL.

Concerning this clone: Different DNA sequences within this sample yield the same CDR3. The DNA for the CDR3 is TGTGCCAGCAGTTTCGGAGGGAGCTCCTACGAGCAGTACTTC. It encodes CASSFGGSSYEQYF. This sequence joins TRBV27 and TRBJ2-7; TRBD2 might be the D (6 bases). V lost 3 bases to trimming and J lost 0 bases, with 9 bases between them. This CDR3 is 14 amino acids long. Germline V lookup: CDR1 MNHEY, CDR2 SMNVEV (reference sequence).

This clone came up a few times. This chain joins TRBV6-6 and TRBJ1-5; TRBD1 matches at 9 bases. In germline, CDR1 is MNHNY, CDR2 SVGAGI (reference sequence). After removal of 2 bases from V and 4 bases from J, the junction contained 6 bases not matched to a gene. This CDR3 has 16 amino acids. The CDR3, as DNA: TGTGCCAGCAGTTACCAACAGGGGGCCGTAAATCAGCCCCAGCATTTT. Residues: CASSYQQGAVNQPQHF.

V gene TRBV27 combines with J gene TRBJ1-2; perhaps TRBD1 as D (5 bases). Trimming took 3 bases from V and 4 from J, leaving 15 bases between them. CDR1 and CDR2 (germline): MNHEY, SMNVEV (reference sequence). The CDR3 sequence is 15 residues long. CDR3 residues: CASSFRDRPGYGYTF. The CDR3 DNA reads TGTGCCAGCAGTTTTCGAGACAGACCAGGCTATGGCTACACCTTC.

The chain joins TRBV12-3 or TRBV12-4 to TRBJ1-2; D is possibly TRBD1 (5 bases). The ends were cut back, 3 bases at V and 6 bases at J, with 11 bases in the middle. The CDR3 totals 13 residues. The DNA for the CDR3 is TGTGCCAGCAGTTTCGGGGGTCTTGATGGCTACACCTTC. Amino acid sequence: CASSFGGLDGYTF.

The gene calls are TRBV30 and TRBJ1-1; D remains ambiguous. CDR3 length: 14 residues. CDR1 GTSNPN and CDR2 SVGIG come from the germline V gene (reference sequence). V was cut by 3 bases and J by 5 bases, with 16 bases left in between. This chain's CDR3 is CAWSAQLRTTEAFF. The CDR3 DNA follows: TGTGCCTGGAGCGCACAGCTTAGAACAACTGAAGCTTTCTTT.

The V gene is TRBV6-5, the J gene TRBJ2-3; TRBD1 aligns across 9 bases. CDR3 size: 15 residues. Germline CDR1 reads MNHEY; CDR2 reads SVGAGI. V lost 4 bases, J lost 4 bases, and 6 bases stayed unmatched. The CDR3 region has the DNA TGTGCCAGCAGTTCGGGGGGACAGGGATCAGATACGCAGTATTTT. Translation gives CASSSGGQGSDTQYF.

CDR3 sequence reads: CASLKTGVNTEAFF. CDR3 bases: TGCGCCAGCCTCAAGACAGGGGTGAACACTGAAGCTTTCTTT. The gene calls are TRBV5-1 and TRBJ1-1, with 8 positions matching TRBD1. J was trimmed by 0 bases and V by 7 bases; bases with no gene match: 5. From germline, CDR1 is SGHRS and CDR2 YFSETQ. The length of the CDR3 is 14 residues.

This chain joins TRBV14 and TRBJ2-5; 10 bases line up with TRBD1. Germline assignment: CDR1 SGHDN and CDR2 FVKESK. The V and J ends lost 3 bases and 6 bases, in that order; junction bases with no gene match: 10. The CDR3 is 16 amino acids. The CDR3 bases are TGTGCCAGCAGCCAGGTCCCCGGGACAGGGGTCCAGACCCAGTACTTC. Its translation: CASSQVPGTGVQTQYF.

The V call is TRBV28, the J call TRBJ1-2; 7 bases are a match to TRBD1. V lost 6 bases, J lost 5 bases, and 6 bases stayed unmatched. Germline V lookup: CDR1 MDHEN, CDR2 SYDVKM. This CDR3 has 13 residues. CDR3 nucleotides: TGTGCCAGCAGGAGCGAGACAGGGTATGGCTACACCTTC. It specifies CASRSETGYGYTF.

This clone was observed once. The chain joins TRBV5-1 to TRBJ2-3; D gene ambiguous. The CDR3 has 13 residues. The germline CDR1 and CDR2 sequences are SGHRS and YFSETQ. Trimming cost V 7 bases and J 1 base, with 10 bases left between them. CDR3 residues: CASGTSGTDTQYF. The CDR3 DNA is TGCGCCAGCGGCACCAGTGGCACAGATACGCAGTATTTT.

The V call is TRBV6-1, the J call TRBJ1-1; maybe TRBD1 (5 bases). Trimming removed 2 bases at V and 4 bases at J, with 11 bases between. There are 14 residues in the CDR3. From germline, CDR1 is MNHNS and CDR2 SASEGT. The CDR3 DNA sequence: TGTGCCAGCAGTGAAAGGGGTTCGTTCACTGAAGCTTTCTTT. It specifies CASSERGSFTEAFF.

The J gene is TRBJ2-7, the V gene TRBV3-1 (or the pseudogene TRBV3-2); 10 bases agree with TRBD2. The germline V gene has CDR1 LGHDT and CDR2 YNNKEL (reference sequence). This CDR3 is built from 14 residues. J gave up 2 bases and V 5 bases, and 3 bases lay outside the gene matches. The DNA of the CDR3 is TGTGCCAGCAGCTCTAGCGGGAGTCCCTACGAGCAGTACTTC. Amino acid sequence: CASSSSGSPYEQYF.

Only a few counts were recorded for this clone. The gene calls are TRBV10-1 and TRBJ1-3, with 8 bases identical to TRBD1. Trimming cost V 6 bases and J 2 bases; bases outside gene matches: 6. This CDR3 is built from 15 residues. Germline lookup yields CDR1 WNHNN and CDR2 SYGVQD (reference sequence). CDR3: CASSRGQGTGNTIYF. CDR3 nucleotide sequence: TGCGCCAGCAGCCGCGGACAGGGTACTGGAAACACCATATATTTT.

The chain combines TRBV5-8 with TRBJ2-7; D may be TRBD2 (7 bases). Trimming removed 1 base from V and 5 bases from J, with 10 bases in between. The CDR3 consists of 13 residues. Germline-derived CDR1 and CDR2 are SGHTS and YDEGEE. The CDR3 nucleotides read TGTGCCAGCAGCTTGTACGGGGGGCACGAGCAGTACTTC. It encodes CASSLYGGHEQYF.

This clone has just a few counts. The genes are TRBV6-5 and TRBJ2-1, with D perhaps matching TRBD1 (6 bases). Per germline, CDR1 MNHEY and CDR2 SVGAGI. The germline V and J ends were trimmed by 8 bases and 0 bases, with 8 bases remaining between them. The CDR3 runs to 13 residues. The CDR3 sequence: CASQGSSYNEQFF. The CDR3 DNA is TGTGCCAGCCAGGGGTCCTCCTACAATGAGCAGTTCTTC.

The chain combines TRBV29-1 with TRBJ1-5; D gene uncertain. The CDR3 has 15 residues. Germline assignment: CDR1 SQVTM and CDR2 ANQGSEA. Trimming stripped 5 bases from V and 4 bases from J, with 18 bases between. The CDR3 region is CSVCIEGGVNQPQHF. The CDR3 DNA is TGCAGCGTTTGTATAGAGGGTGGGGTGAATCAGCCCCAGCATTTT.

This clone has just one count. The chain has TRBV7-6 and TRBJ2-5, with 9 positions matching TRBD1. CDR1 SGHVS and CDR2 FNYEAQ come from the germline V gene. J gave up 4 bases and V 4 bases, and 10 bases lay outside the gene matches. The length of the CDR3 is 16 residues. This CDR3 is CASSSIPADRGETQYF. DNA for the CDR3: TGTGCCAGCAGCTCCATACCCGCGGACAGGGGAGAGACCCAGTACTTC.

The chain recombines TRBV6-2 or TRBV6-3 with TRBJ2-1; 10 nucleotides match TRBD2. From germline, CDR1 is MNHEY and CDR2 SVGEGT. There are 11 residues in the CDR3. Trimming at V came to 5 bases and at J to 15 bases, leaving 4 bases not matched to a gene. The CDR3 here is CASSQTSGLFF. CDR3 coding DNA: TGTGCCAGCAGTCAGACTAGCGGGTTGTTCTTC.

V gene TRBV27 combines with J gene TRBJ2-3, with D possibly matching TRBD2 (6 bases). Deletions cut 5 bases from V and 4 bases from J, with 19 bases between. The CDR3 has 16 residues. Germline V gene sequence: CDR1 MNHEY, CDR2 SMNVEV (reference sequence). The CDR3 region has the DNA TGTGCCAGCAGTGACCCCCGGGGGAAGGGTTCAGATACGCAGTATTTT. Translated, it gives CASSDPRGKGSDTQYF.

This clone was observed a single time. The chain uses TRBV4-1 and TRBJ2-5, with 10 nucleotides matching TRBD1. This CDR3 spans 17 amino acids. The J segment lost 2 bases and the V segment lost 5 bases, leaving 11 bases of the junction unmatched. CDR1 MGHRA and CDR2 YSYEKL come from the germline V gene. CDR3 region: CASSYNDRGRGQETQYF. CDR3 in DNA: TGCGCCAGCAGCTATAATGACAGGGGGCGAGGGCAAGAGACCCAGTACTTC.

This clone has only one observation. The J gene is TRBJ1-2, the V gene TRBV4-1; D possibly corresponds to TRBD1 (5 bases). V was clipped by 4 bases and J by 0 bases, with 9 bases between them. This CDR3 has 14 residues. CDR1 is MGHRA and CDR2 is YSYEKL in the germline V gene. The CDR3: CASSLQETNYGYTF. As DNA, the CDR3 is TGCGCCAGCAGCCTACAGGAAACTAACTATGGCTACACCTTC.

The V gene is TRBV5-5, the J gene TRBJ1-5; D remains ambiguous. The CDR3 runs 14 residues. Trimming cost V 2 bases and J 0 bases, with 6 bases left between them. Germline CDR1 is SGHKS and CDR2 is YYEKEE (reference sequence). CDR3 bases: TGTGCCAGCAGCTTCCGTTATAGCAATCAGCCCCAGCATTTT. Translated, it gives CASSFRYSNQPQHF.

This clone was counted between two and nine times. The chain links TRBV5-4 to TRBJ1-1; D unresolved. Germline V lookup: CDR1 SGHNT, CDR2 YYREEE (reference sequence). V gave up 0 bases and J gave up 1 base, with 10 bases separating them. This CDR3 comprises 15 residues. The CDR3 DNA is TGTGCCAGCAGCTTGGGTCCGGTGAGGAACACTGAAGCTTTCTTT. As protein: CASSLGPVRNTEAFF.

Here the CDR3 DNA reads TGCGCCAGCAGCCAAAGGACAGGGGGCTACGAGCAGTACTTC. It specifies CASSQRTGGYEQYF. V is TRBV4-1 and J is TRBJ2-7; 10 bases align to TRBD1. This CDR3 spans 14 amino acids. From germline, CDR1 is MGHRA and CDR2 YSYEKL. The junction had 1 base not matched to a gene; V was cut back by 2 bases and J by 3 bases.